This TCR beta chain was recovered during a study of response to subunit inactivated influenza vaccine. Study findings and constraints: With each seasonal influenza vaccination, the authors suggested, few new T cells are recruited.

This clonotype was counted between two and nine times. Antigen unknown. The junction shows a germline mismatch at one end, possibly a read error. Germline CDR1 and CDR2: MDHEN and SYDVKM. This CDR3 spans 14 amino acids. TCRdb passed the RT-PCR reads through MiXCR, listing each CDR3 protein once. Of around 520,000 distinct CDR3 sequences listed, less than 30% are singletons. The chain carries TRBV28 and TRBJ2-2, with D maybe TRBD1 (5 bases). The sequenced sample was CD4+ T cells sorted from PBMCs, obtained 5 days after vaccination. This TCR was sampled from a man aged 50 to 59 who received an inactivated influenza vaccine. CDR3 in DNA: TGTGCCAGCAGATTATATCAGGGTCCCGGGGAGCTGTTTTTT. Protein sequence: CASRLYQGPGELFF. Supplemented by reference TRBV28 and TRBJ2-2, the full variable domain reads DVKVTQSSRYLVKRTGEKVFLECVQDMDHENMFWYRQDPGLGLRLIYFSYDVKMKEKGDIPEGYSVSREKKERFSLILESASTNQTSMYLCASRLYQGPGELFFGEGSRLTVL.